The present entry profiles one TCR beta chain with its context. Its antigen is unknown. These data come from a study of glioma-infiltrating T cells after dendritic cell vaccination. The overall study: Treatment, given 2003 to 2012, was autologous tumor lysate-pulsed dendritic cell vaccination.

Germline CDR1 reads ENHRY; CDR2 reads SYGVKD. The CDR3 loop spans 16 amino acids. Germline trimming cut 6 bases from V and 1 base from J; bases unmatched to any gene: 7. Study-wide findings and caveats: TCR clonality showed no direct relationship with survival.

The data were produced by immunoSEQ multiplex PCR, yet TCRdb's version contains in-frame clones alone and is incomplete. Among 80,000 to 100,000 clones listed, over 60% were seen once. The sequence was obtained from a human donor with glioblastoma. The specimen comprised blood, sampled before dendritic cell vaccination. V gene TRBV10-3 combines with J gene TRBJ1-1, with 11 nucleotides matching TRBD1. CDR3 coding DNA: TGTGCCATCAGATGGGACAGGGGGTACCAGAACACTGAAGCTTTCTTT. It codes for CAIRWDRGYQNTEAFF.